A single sample is the source of the 29 T cell receptor beta chains below, sequenced in a study of shared clonotypes between healthy human individuals. Clones were read by immunoSEQ multiplex PCR, and TCRdb kept only the in-frame ones, dropping some. The repertoire holds about 470,000 clones, with roughly 77% as singletons. Sequences were obtained from PBMCs. These receptors all stem from a middle-aged woman in good health. Some clones in this sample may be carry-over from other donors' samples.

The J gene is TRBJ2-1, the V gene TRBV5-4; D remains unclear. The germline CDR1 and CDR2 sequences are SGHNT and YYREEE (reference sequence). Trimming cost V 0 bases and J 0 bases, with 7 bases left between them. There are 15 residues in the CDR3. The CDR3 bases are TGTGCCAGCAGCTTGGTAGGCTCCTCCTACAATGAGCAGTTCTTC. Protein sequence: CASSLVGSSYNEQFF.

This clone was found a few times. The chain joins TRBV19 to TRBJ2-7; a weak D match, TRBD1 (5 bases). The CDR3 sequence is 15 residues long. Trimming removed 3 bases at V and 0 bases at J, with 12 bases between. Germline V gene data show CDR1 as LNHDA and CDR2 as SQIVND (reference sequence). The CDR3 here is CASSISTGSSYEQYF. CDR3 in DNA: TGTGCCAGTAGTATCTCCACAGGCAGCTCCTACGAGCAGTACTTC. The full variable domain, completed using reference TRBV19 and TRBJ2-7, is DGGITQSPKYLFRKEGQNVTLSCEQNLNHDAMYWYRQDPGQGLRLIYYSQIVNDFQKGDIAEGYSVSREKKESFPLTVTSAQKNPTAFYLCASSISTGSSYEQYFGPGTRLTVT.

The rearrangement joins TRBV5-1 to TRBJ2-5, with D possibly being TRBD1 (5 bases). V lost 0 bases and J lost 1, with 16 bases in between. CDR1 is SGHRS, CDR2 YFSETQ, per germline. CDR3 length equals 17 residues. CDR3 sequence (DNA): TGCGCCAGCAGCTTGGTGGTGGACACCGGCTCCCAAGAGACCCAGTACTTC. Amino acids: CASSLVVDTGSQETQYF.

This chain connects TRBV20-1 to TRBJ2-7; maybe TRBD1 (5 bases). The CDR3 sequence is 11 residues long. The V end lost 3 bases, the J end lost 5 bases, and 8 bases lay between the germline ends. CDR1 is DFQATT and CDR2 is SNEGSKA in the germline V gene (reference sequence). Here the CDR3 DNA reads TGCAGTGCTAGGACAGTCAACGAGCAGTACTTC. Encoded protein: CSARTVNEQYF.

The CDR3 sequence: CASSQFNLGGNEKLFF. In DNA, the CDR3 is TGTGCCAGCAGCCAATTCAATCTCGGGGGTAATGAAAAACTGTTTTTT. The chain uses TRBV28 and TRBJ1-4; TRBD1 is a possible D gene (5 bases). This CDR3 is built from 16 residues. Germline lookup yields CDR1 MDHEN and CDR2 SYDVKM. V shed 6 bases and J shed 4 bases, with 18 bases lying between them.

The chain is built from TRBV29-1 and TRBJ2-3; 7 nucleotides line up with TRBD1. The CDR3 runs to 16 residues. V dropped 0 bases and J dropped 2; count of bases not matched to a gene: 8. Germline V lookup: CDR1 SQVTM, CDR2 ANQGSEA. The CDR3 DNA is TGCAGCGTTGAAGATATTCGGGACAGTCCCACAGATACGCAGTATTTT. Its translation is CSVEDIRDSPTDTQYF.

V and J are TRBV28 and TRBJ2-1; the D is unclear. The CDR3 has 16 residues. Germline assignment: CDR1 MDHEN and CDR2 SYDVKM. The germline V and J ends were trimmed by 5 bases and 2 bases, with 16 bases remaining between them. Here the CDR3 reads CASSLLTSPTYNEQFF. The CDR3 DNA follows: TGTGCCAGCAGTCTTCTGACATCCCCTACCTACAATGAGCAGTTCTTC.

This chain links TRBV14 with TRBJ2-1; D is unresolved. The CDR3 extends over 13 amino acids. V was cut by 2 bases and J by 9 bases, with 11 bases left in between. From germline, CDR1 is SGHDN and CDR2 FVKESK. CDR3 protein: CASSQRAYFEQFF. In DNA, the CDR3 is TGTGCCAGCAGCCAACGGGCGTATTTTGAGCAGTTCTTC.

The chain recombines TRBV30 with TRBJ2-5; D is unresolved. Trimming pared 0 bases from V and 0 bases from J, leaving 8 bases between. CDR3 length: 14 amino acids. CDR1 is GTSNPN and CDR2 is SVGIG in the germline V gene (reference sequence). CDR3: CAWSVTRYQETQYF. CDR3 DNA: TGTGCCTGGAGTGTAACCCGATACCAAGAGACCCAGTACTTC.

This sequence joins TRBV10-2 and TRBJ1-1; no reliable D call. Germline-derived CDR1 and CDR2 are WSHSY and SAAADI. Trimming shortened V by 0 bases and J by 1 base, and 9 bases separated the two germline ends. CDR3 length equals 15 residues. The CDR3 spells CASSESNARNTEAFF. CDR3 nucleotides: TGCGCCAGCAGTGAGTCGAACGCCAGGAACACTGAAGCTTTCTTT.

CDR3 amino acids: CATKGGLGGTYYEQYF. The DNA for the CDR3 is TGCGCCACCAAGGGGGGACTGGGGGGTACATACTACGAGCAGTACTTC. The chain recombines TRBV4-1 with TRBJ2-7; D may match TRBD1 or TRBD2 (6 bases each). V was pared by 10 bases and J by 3 bases, with 25 bases between. This CDR3 is built from 16 residues. The germline gives CDR1 MGHRA, CDR2 YSYEKL.

This chain joins TRBV5-6 and TRBJ2-5, with 7 bases that match TRBD1. V shed 9 bases and J 4 bases; nucleotides not matched to a gene: 6. CDR3 size: 12 residues. CDR1 is SGHDT and CDR2 is YYEEEE in the germline V gene. The CDR3 region is CATEGAGETQYF. The CDR3 DNA reads as TGTGCCACCGAGGGGGCTGGAGAGACCCAGTACTTC.

V gene TRBV19 combines with J gene TRBJ2-7; 10 bases align to TRBD1. In germline, CDR1 is LNHDA, CDR2 SQIVND (reference sequence). The CDR3 totals 16 residues. Germline trimming cut 3 bases from V and 3 bases from J; bases unmatched to any gene: 8. Written as DNA, the CDR3 is TGTGCCAGTAGTATTCTGACAGGGGGCGAGTTCTACGAGCAGTACTTC. This encodes CASSILTGGEFYEQYF.

V usage is TRBV4-3 and J usage is TRBJ2-2; 9 bases match TRBD2. The CDR3 has 17 amino acids. Germline values: CDR1 LGHNA, CDR2 YSLEER. J was trimmed by 6 bases and V by 0 bases; bases with no gene match: 8. Here the CDR3 DNA reads TGCGCCAGCAGCCAAGATTGGGGTAGCGGGAGTTCCGGGGAGCTGTTTTTT. Translation: CASSQDWGSGSSGELFF.

The rearrangement uses TRBV5-6 and TRBJ2-2; D might be TRBD1 (6 bases). The CDR3 consists of 14 residues. Trimming removed 5 bases from V and 1 base from J, with 9 bases in between. The germline CDR1 and CDR2 sequences are SGHDT and YYEEEE. The CDR3, as DNA: TGTGCCAGCAGGAGGACAGTGAACACCGGGGAGCTGTTTTTT. Protein product: CASRRTVNTGELFF.

The chain joins TRBV19 to TRBJ2-7; D is undetermined. Germline V gene data show CDR1 as LNHDA and CDR2 as SQIVND (reference sequence). Trimming removed 5 bases at V and 4 bases at J, with 12 bases between. The CDR3 covers 13 residues. The CDR3 region is CASSFDTLYEQYF. CDR3 in DNA: TGTGCCAGTAGTTTCGACACGCTTTACGAGCAGTACTTC.

This chain uses TRBV19 with TRBJ1-5; the D gene is possibly TRBD1 (6 bases). V gave up 8 bases and J gave up 7 bases, with 30 bases separating them. Germline loops: CDR1 LNHDA, CDR2 SQIVND (reference sequence). This CDR3 has 18 residues. In nucleotides, the CDR3 is TGTGCCAGTCAACCCGCAATAACAGGGCAAAAGATAGACCAGCCCCAGCATTTT. It encodes CASQPAITGQKIDQPQHF.

This clone has just one count. CDR3 amino acids: CAISERGLGGDTQYF. For the CDR3, the DNA is TGTGCCATCAGTGAGAGGGGACTAGGAGGAGATACGCAGTATTTT. The chain couples TRBV10-3 to TRBJ2-3, with 8 bases lining up with TRBD2. This CDR3 is 15 amino acids long. V shed 2 bases and J 5 bases; nucleotides not matched to a gene: 6. The germline V gene has CDR1 ENHRY and CDR2 SYGVKD.

The CDR3 nucleotides are TGTGCCAGCAGCCCACAGGGGGCAGGTGGCTACACCTTC. Translation gives CASSPQGAGGYTF. The rearrangement links TRBV6-5 to TRBJ1-2, with 9 bases identical to TRBD1. This CDR3 has 13 residues. CDR1 and CDR2 (germline): MNHEY, SVGAGI. V gave up 6 bases and J gave up 7 bases; unmatched junction bases: 6.

This clone has a single count. V is TRBV29-1 and J is TRBJ2-5; 9 bases line up with TRBD2. The CDR3 is made up of 13 amino acids. CDR1 and CDR2 (germline): SQVTM, ANQGSEA. The junction had 7 bases not matched to a gene; V was cut back by 6 bases and J by 5 bases. The CDR3 bases are TGCAGCGTGAAGCGGGAGGTAGGGGAGACCCAGTACTTC. It codes for CSVKREVGETQYF.

The chain joins TRBV4-1 to TRBJ2-2; perhaps D is TRBD1 or TRBD2 (6 bases each). Between the trimmed V and J ends, which lost 1 base and 3 bases, there was a span of 12 bases. CDR1 is MGHRA and CDR2 is YSYEKL in the germline V gene. The CDR3 runs 16 residues. CDR3 DNA: TGCGCCAGCAGCCAAGGGTGGGGGGCACACACCGGGGAGCTGTTTTTT. The encoded protein is CASSQGWGAHTGELFF.

This clone came up a few times. This rearrangement joins TRBV5-5 to TRBJ2-7; TRBD1 is a possible D gene (6 bases). CDR3 size: 13 residues. CDR1 SGHKS and CDR2 YYEKEE come from the germline V gene (reference sequence). The V and J ends lost 4 bases and 5 bases respectively, with 13 bases between them. The CDR3 DNA sequence: TGTGCCAGCAGCGTGGGACAAGGTAACGAGCAGTACTTC. The encoded protein is CASSVGQGNEQYF.

This chain connects TRBV19 to TRBJ2-1, with 11 bases matching TRBD2. Losses at the gene ends were 8 bases for V and 7 bases for J; bases not matched to a gene: 7. Germline values: CDR1 LNHDA, CDR2 SQIVND (reference sequence). The CDR3 spans 14 residues. CDR3 in amino acids: CASQDSGRANEQFF. The CDR3 nucleotides read TGTGCCAGTCAGGATAGCGGGAGGGCGAATGAGCAGTTCTTC.

This chain links TRBV28 with TRBJ2-7; D call uncertain. The CDR3 has 12 residues. Trimming left V 3 bases short and J 2 bases short, with 5 bases between. Germline assignment: CDR1 MDHEN and CDR2 SYDVKM. In DNA, the CDR3 is TGTGCCAGCAGTTTGTACCCCTACGAGCAGTACTTC. As protein: CASSLYPYEQYF.

This clone was counted a few times. CDR3 coding DNA: TGTGCCAGTAGTTGGGACAGGAATCAGCCCCAGCATTTT. It specifies CASSWDRNQPQHF. The chain uses TRBV19 and TRBJ1-5; 8 bases line up with TRBD1. Unmatched junction bases numbered 1, after V lost 5 bases and J lost 4 bases. This CDR3 has 13 amino acids. Germline assignment: CDR1 LNHDA and CDR2 SQIVND (reference sequence).

J is TRBJ2-3 and V is TRBV11-2; 15 bases align to TRBD2. This CDR3 has 17 amino acids. Germline loops: CDR1 SGHAT, CDR2 FQNNGV. V was pared by 2 bases and J by 3 bases, with 3 bases of the junction left unmatched. CDR3 bases: TGTGCCAGCAGCTTATTCGGACTAGCGGGAGGGACAGATACGCAGTATTTT. It encodes CASSLFGLAGGTDTQYF.

A few counts support this clone. The CDR3, as DNA: TGTGCCTGGAGTGTCCAGGGGACCAATGAGCAGTTCTTC. Its protein product is CAWSVQGTNEQFF. The genes are TRBV30 and TRBJ2-1; possible D gene TRBD1, 6 bases. Germline-derived CDR1 and CDR2 are GTSNPN and SVGIG (reference sequence). The V gene lost 0 bases and the J gene lost 6 bases, with 9 bases spanning the gap. There are 13 residues in the CDR3.

The rearrangement uses TRBV6-4 and TRBJ2-3; a weak D match, TRBD1 (7 bases). Germline V gene lookup returns CDR1 MRHNA and CDR2 SNTAGT. This CDR3 has 15 amino acids. V was clipped by 5 bases and J by 4 bases, with 16 bases between them. The CDR3 DNA is TGTGCCAGCAGTCAGGGGGGTCTGCGCCCAGATACGCAGTATTTT. It yields the protein CASSQGGLRPDTQYF.

This clone occurred a few times. The rearrangement links TRBV5-1 to TRBJ1-5, with a tentative D call TRBD1 (5 bases). The ends were cut back, 0 bases at V and 4 bases at J, with 11 bases in the middle. The CDR3 extends over 15 amino acids. Germline lookup yields CDR1 SGHRS and CDR2 YFSETQ. CDR3 nucleotide sequence: TGCGCCAGCAGCTTGGTCGGGGCGCAAAATCAGCCCCAGCATTTT. Its translation: CASSLVGAQNQPQHF.